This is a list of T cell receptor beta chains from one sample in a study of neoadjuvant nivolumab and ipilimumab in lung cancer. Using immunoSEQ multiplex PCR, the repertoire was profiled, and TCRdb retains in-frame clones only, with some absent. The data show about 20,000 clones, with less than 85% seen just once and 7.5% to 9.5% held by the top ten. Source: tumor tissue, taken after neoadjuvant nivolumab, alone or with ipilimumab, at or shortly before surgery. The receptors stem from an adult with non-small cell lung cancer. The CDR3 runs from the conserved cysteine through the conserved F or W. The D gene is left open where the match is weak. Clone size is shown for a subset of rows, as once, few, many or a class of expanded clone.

cdr3_aa: CASSQGQGNGYTF
cdr3_nt: TGTGCCAGCTCCCAAGGACAGGGAAATGGCTACACCTTC
v_call: TRBV6-1
d_call: TRBD1
clone_size: -
j_call: TRBJ1-2

cdr3_aa: CASSESAYQETQYF
cdr3_nt: TGTGCCAGCAGTGAATCAGCGTACCAAGAGACCCAGTACTTC
v_call: TRBV25-1
d_call: -
clone_size: -
j_call: TRBJ2-5

cdr3_aa: CASSWSGSYEQYF
cdr3_nt: TGTGCCAGCAGCTGGTCAGGTTCCTACGAGCAGTACTTC
v_call: TRBV11-2
d_call: -
clone_size: few
j_call: TRBJ2-7

cdr3_aa: CASSLVGGLTDTQYF
cdr3_nt: TGCGCCAGCAGCTTGGTCGGGGGCCTAACAGATACGCAGTATTTT
v_call: TRBV5-1
d_call: -
clone_size: few
j_call: TRBJ2-3

cdr3_aa: CASSLAGFSYNEQFF
cdr3_nt: TGCGCCAGCAGCTTGGCGGGGTTCTCCTACAATGAGCAGTTCTTC
v_call: TRBV5-1
d_call: -
clone_size: -
j_call: TRBJ2-1

cdr3_aa: CAISGAVEGANEQYF
cdr3_nt: TGTGCCATCAGTGGAGCGGTGGAAGGGGCCAACGAGCAGTACTTC
v_call: TRBV10-3
d_call: -
clone_size: -
j_call: TRBJ2-7

cdr3_aa: CASTGGLGTEAFF
cdr3_nt: TGTGCCAGCACAGGGGGCTTGGGCACTGAAGCTTTCTTT
v_call: TRBV27
d_call: TRBD1
clone_size: -
j_call: TRBJ1-1

cdr3_aa: CASSRGGEGWDEQYF
cdr3_nt: TGTGCCAGCAGCCGGGGTGGGGAAGGTTGGGACGAGCAGTACTTC
v_call: TRBV7-2
d_call: -
clone_size: -
j_call: TRBJ2-7

cdr3_aa: CASSLGGGFQPQHF
cdr3_nt: TGTGCCAGCAGCTTGGGCGGGGGATTTCAGCCCCAGCATTTT
v_call: TRBV4-2
d_call: -
clone_size: -
j_call: TRBJ1-5

cdr3_aa: CASSFRDRVNTEAFF
cdr3_nt: TGTGCCAGCAGCTTCCGGGACAGGGTGAACACTGAAGCTTTCTTT
v_call: TRBV5-6
d_call: TRBD1
clone_size: once
j_call: TRBJ1-1

cdr3_aa: CASSPPLRETNEKLFF
cdr3_nt: TGTGCCAGCTCACCACCGTTAAGGGAGACTAATGAAAAACTGTTTTTT
v_call: TRBV18
d_call: -
clone_size: -
j_call: TRBJ1-4

cdr3_aa: CASSPSVNTGELFF
cdr3_nt: TGTGCCAGCTCACCATCCGTTAACACCGGGGAGCTGTTTTTT
v_call: TRBV18
d_call: -
clone_size: -
j_call: TRBJ2-2

cdr3_aa: CASSFGTAYGYTF
cdr3_nt: TGTGCCAGCAGCTTCGGGACAGCCTATGGCTACACCTTC
v_call: TRBV7-3
d_call: TRBD1
clone_size: -
j_call: TRBJ1-2

cdr3_aa: CASTSGAYEQYF
cdr3_nt: TGTGCCAGCACTAGCGGGGCCTACGAGCAGTACTTC
v_call: TRBV6-5
d_call: TRBD2
clone_size: few
j_call: TRBJ2-7

cdr3_aa: CASSPGQGVGPLHF
cdr3_nt: TGTGCCAGCAGCCCAGGACAGGGGGTCGGACCCCTCCACTTT
v_call: TRBV9
d_call: TRBD1
clone_size: -
j_call: TRBJ1-6

cdr3_aa: CASSLGMSDSPLHF
cdr3_nt: TGCGCCAGCAGCTTGGGGATGTCTGATTCACCCCTCCACTTT
v_call: TRBV5-1
d_call: -
clone_size: few
j_call: TRBJ1-6

cdr3_aa: CASSPGTGSTGELFF
cdr3_nt: TGTGCCAGCTCACCCGGGACAGGGTCCACCGGGGAGCTGTTTTTT
v_call: TRBV18
d_call: TRBD1
clone_size: once
j_call: TRBJ2-2

cdr3_aa: CASNPQAGGANVLTF
cdr3_nt: TGTGCCAGCAATCCCCAGGCTGGTGGGGCCAACGTCCTGACTTTC
v_call: TRBV6-1
d_call: -
clone_size: -
j_call: TRBJ2-6

cdr3_aa: CATSLRKEKLFF
cdr3_nt: TGTGCCACCAGCCTACGCAAAGAAAAACTGTTTTTT
v_call: TRBV15
d_call: -
clone_size: medium-sized
j_call: TRBJ1-4

cdr3_aa: CASSKEWTGNFEQYF
cdr3_nt: TGTGCCAGCAGTAAGGAATGGACAGGGAATTTTGAGCAGTACTTC
v_call: TRBV6-1
d_call: TRBD1
clone_size: -
j_call: TRBJ2-7

cdr3_aa: CASSTREDYGYTF
cdr3_nt: TGTGCCAGCTCAACCAGGGAAGACTATGGCTACACCTTC
v_call: TRBV18
d_call: -
clone_size: -
j_call: TRBJ1-2

cdr3_aa: CASSTRQGQGTEAFF
cdr3_nt: TGTGCCAGCAGCACAAGACAGGGACAGGGCACTGAAGCTTTCTTT
v_call: TRBV7-9
d_call: TRBD1
clone_size: -
j_call: TRBJ1-1

cdr3_aa: CASSLVLSSYNEQFF
cdr3_nt: TGCGCCAGCAGCTTGGTCTTGAGCTCCTACAATGAGCAGTTCTTC
v_call: TRBV5-1
d_call: -
clone_size: once
j_call: TRBJ2-1

cdr3_aa: CASSYFRGKETQYF
cdr3_nt: TGTGCCAGCAGTTACTTCAGGGGTAAAGAGACCCAGTACTTC
v_call: TRBV6-5
d_call: -
clone_size: -
j_call: TRBJ2-5

cdr3_aa: CASSLTGDPGEKLFF
cdr3_nt: TGTGCCAGCAGCTTGACAGGAGACCCCGGTGAAAAACTGTTTTTT
v_call: TRBV5-5
d_call: -
clone_size: -
j_call: TRBJ1-4

cdr3_aa: CASTLRALQEYTEAFF
cdr3_nt: TGTGCCAGTACTCTAAGGGCCCTACAGGAATACACTGAAGCTTTCTTT
v_call: TRBV19
d_call: -
clone_size: -
j_call: TRBJ1-1

cdr3_aa: CASSSRQNYGYTF
cdr3_nt: TGTGCCAGCAGCTCCCGACAGAACTATGGCTACACCTTC
v_call: TRBV5-6
d_call: -
clone_size: -
j_call: TRBJ1-2

cdr3_aa: CASSFSSGRANEKLFF
cdr3_nt: TGTGCCAGCAGTTTCTCATCAGGGAGAGCTAATGAAAAACTGTTTTTT
v_call: TRBV6-6
d_call: -
clone_size: -
j_call: TRBJ1-4

cdr3_aa: CASSVIPGTQYF
cdr3_nt: TGTGCCAGCAGCGTAATTCCCGGGACCCAGTACTTC
v_call: TRBV7-9
d_call: -
clone_size: -
j_call: TRBJ2-5

cdr3_aa: CASSYMVEDREQYF
cdr3_nt: TGTGCCAGCAGCTATATGGTTGAGGATCGCGAGCAGTACTTC
v_call: TRBV5-6
d_call: -
clone_size: -
j_call: TRBJ2-7

cdr3_aa: CASSLASGSYTDTQYF
cdr3_nt: TGTGCCAGCAGCTTAGCGAGCGGTTCCTACACAGATACGCAGTATTTT
v_call: TRBV7-2
d_call: -
clone_size: -
j_call: TRBJ2-3

cdr3_aa: CASSVGRGGELFF
cdr3_nt: TGTGCCAGTAGCGTGGGGCGGGGCGGGGAGCTGTTTTTT
v_call: TRBV19
d_call: -
clone_size: -
j_call: TRBJ2-2

cdr3_aa: CASSPPTRLRGNEQFF
cdr3_nt: TGTGCCAGCAGCCCCCCGACTCGACTCCGAGGCAATGAGCAGTTCTTC
v_call: TRBV5-4
d_call: -
clone_size: -
j_call: TRBJ2-1

cdr3_aa: CASSENRRGPSGYTF
cdr3_nt: TGTGCCAGCAGCGAAAATCGGAGGGGGCCGAGTGGCTACACCTTC
v_call: TRBV2
d_call: TRBD1
clone_size: -
j_call: TRBJ1-2

cdr3_aa: CASSSLESNEQFF
cdr3_nt: TGTGCCAGCAGCTCACTGGAAAGTAATGAGCAGTTCTTC
v_call: TRBV11-2
d_call: -
clone_size: once
j_call: TRBJ2-1